Each of the 32 T cell receptor beta chains below was sequenced from the same sample in a study of vaccination and CD4 T cells after COVID-19. Treatment noted: roughly nine-day PBMC culture with coronavirus spike peptide pools or control peptides (ViraFEST assay). An unexposed donor provided the CD4+ T cells, which were collected before the COVID-19 pandemic (2011-2018). These receptors have no known antigen. Researchers used the Oncomine TCR Beta short-read assay to sequence DNA from cultured CD4+ T cells. From the PCR reads, TCRdb called clonotypes with MiXCR, one entry per CDR3 protein. Among around 8,000 distinct CDR3 sequences, 39% were seen once, and the ten largest hold around 15%. The sample consisted of CD4+ T cells from blood, cultured in vitro. These receptors came from a human donor in good health.

V gene TRBV19 combines with J gene TRBJ2-2, with TRBD2 as a possible D gene (6 bases). This CDR3 region has 16 residues. V was trimmed by 3 bases and J by 4 bases, leaving 15 bases between them. Germline CDR1 and CDR2: LNHDA and SQIVND (reference sequence). The CDR3 DNA is TGTGCCAGTAGTATCTCCTCCTCTAGCGCCACCGGGGAGCTGTTTTTT. Translating gives CASSISSSSATGELFF.

J is TRBJ2-5 and V is TRBV29-1; TRBD1 matches 8 bases. The CDR3 is 13 residues long. From germline, CDR1 is SQVTM and CDR2 ANQGSEA. V trimming: 4 bases; J trimming: 5 bases; junction bases outside the gene matches: 6. CDR3 residues: CSVVRQGRETQYF. In nucleotides, the CDR3 is TGCAGCGTTGTGAGACAGGGGAGGGAGACCCAGTACTTC.

Only a few counts were recorded for this clonotype. The chain is built from TRBV6-1 and TRBJ2-4; tentatively, D is TRBD1 (5 bases). The germline V gene has CDR1 MNHNS and CDR2 SASEGT. The CDR3 sequence is 13 residues long. V lost 6 bases and J lost 1, with 7 bases in between. CDR3 amino acids: CASRQGAKNIQYF. The CDR3 DNA sequence: TGTGCCAGCAGGCAGGGTGCCAAAAACATTCAGTACTTC.

This clonotype was counted between two and nine times. This sequence joins TRBV10-1 and TRBJ1-1; D perhaps matches TRBD1 (6 bases). The V and J ends lost 7 bases and 3 bases respectively, with 15 bases between them. The CDR3 is 14 amino acids. Germline V CDR1 and CDR2: WNHNN, SYGVQD (reference sequence). The CDR3 DNA sequence: TGCGCCAGCAAGAAAACAACAGGGTACACTGAAGCTTTCTTT. This codes for CASKKTTGYTEAFF.

V gene TRBV28 combines with J gene TRBJ2-7; 8 positions agree with TRBD1. There are 16 residues in the CDR3. Trimming took 1 base from V and 6 from J; bases not matched to a gene: 11. CDR1 is MDHEN, CDR2 SYDVKM, per germline. The CDR3 sequence: CASSLFWRQGAGEQYF. CDR3 in DNA: TGTGCCAGCAGTTTATTCTGGCGCCAGGGGGCTGGCGAGCAGTACTTC.

The chain is built from TRBV6-2 or TRBV6-3 and TRBJ1-2, with D maybe TRBD1 (5 bases). CDR1 and CDR2 (germline): MNHEY, SVGEGT. This CDR3 is built from 17 residues. V was clipped by 2 bases and J by 8 bases, with 24 bases between them. The CDR3 region is CASSYESRLGVSGGYTF. CDR3 DNA: TGTGCCAGCAGTTACGAGAGTCGGCTGGGGGTATCCGGCGGCTACACCTTC.

Only a few counts were recorded for this clonotype. The rearrangement uses TRBV20-1 and TRBJ1-1, with a possible D match to TRBD1 (5 bases). CDR1 and CDR2 (germline): DFQATT, SNEGSKA (reference sequence). The CDR3 runs 14 residues. The ends were cut back, 0 bases at V and 5 bases at J, with 13 bases in the middle. The CDR3 spells CSARDLQGGTEAFF. The DNA of the CDR3 is TGCAGTGCTAGAGATCTCCAGGGAGGGACTGAAGCTTTCTTT.

This clonotype has only a few counts. The V and J genes are TRBV28 and TRBJ1-2; D is perhaps TRBD1 (5 bases). The CDR3 runs to 13 residues. With 6 bases removed from V and 1 base from J, the gap between germline ends came to 9 bases. Germline V gives CDR1 MDHEN, CDR2 SYDVKM. CDR3 in amino acids: CASSRGLNYGYTF. In DNA, the CDR3 is TGTGCCAGCAGCCGGGGCCTTAACTATGGCTACACCTTC.

V and J are TRBV25-1 and TRBJ2-5; tentatively, D is TRBD1 (6 bases). Germline CDR1 and CDR2: MGHDK and SYGVNS. The CDR3 loop spans 15 amino acids. Trimming shortened V by 4 bases and J by 0 bases, and 12 bases separated the two germline ends. CDR3 coding DNA: TGTGCCAGCAGTGTGGAAAGGGGGTACCAAGAGACCCAGTACTTC. This sequence encodes CASSVERGYQETQYF.

This chain connects TRBV15 to TRBJ2-7; a weak D match, TRBD1 (5 bases). Germline V gene data show CDR1 as LNHNV and CDR2 as YYDKDF (reference sequence). There are 14 residues in the CDR3. The germline V and J ends were trimmed by 3 bases and 2 bases, with 11 bases remaining between them. In nucleotides, the CDR3 is TGTGCCACCAGCAGGTATCAGGGCGCCTACGAGCAGTACTTC. Amino acid sequence: CATSRYQGAYEQYF.

A few counts support this clonotype. This chain links TRBV20-1 with TRBJ1-3; TRBD1 is a possible D gene (5 bases). Germline V gene lookup returns CDR1 DFQATT and CDR2 SNEGSKA (reference sequence). V was trimmed by 1 base and J by 4 bases, leaving 8 bases between them. CDR3 length: 13 amino acids. CDR3 nucleotide sequence: TGCAGTGCTAGAGTCAGGGACGGAAACACCATATATTTT. It specifies CSARVRDGNTIYF.

There are a few counts of this clonotype. This chain uses TRBV28 with TRBJ1-1, with a possible D match to TRBD1 (6 bases). Germline CDR1 reads MDHEN; CDR2 reads SYDVKM. V was cut by 6 bases and J by 2 bases, with 10 bases left in between. The CDR3 has 13 amino acids. CDR3: CASRARGNTEAFF. CDR3 DNA sequence: TGTGCCAGCAGAGCCAGGGGTAACACTGAAGCTTTCTTT.

The chain links TRBV15 to TRBJ2-5; D is unresolved. Germline loops: CDR1 LNHNV, CDR2 YYDKDF (reference sequence). CDR3 length: 12 amino acids. The germline V and J ends were trimmed by 2 bases and 5 bases, with 6 bases remaining between them. CDR3 in DNA: TGTGCCACCAGCAGACCAAGGGAGACCCAGTACTTC. It encodes CATSRPRETQYF.

This clonotype was counted once. This chain connects TRBV30 to TRBJ1-6, with D unresolved. The V end was cut by 0 bases, the J end by 7 bases, with 10 bases between. This CDR3 is 14 amino acids long. CDR1 is GTSNPN, CDR2 SVGIG, per germline (reference sequence). The CDR3: CAWSVSGYNSPLHF. The CDR3 nucleotides are TGTGCCTGGAGTGTTTCTGGTTACAATTCACCCCTCCACTTT.

The V call is TRBV6-1, the J call TRBJ1-5; 8 bases are a match to TRBD1. The J call is in doubt because the DNA end fits TRBJ2-3 better. CDR1 is MNHNS and CDR2 is SASEGT in the germline V gene. The CDR3 runs 14 residues. DNA for the CDR3: TGTGCCAGCAGAGGGACAGGAGGCAATCAGCCCCAGTATTTT. It yields the protein CASRGTGGNQPQYF.

This clonotype was observed a handful of times. DNA for the CDR3: TGTGCCACCAGCAGAGATTTGACTAGTTCGACCGGGGAGCTGTTTTTT. Residues: CATSRDLTSSTGELFF. The chain uses TRBV15 and TRBJ2-2; a possible D gene is TRBD2 (6 bases). The germline CDR1 and CDR2 sequences are LNHNV and YYDKDF (reference sequence). The CDR3 runs to 16 residues. V lost 0 bases, J lost 5 bases, and 13 bases lay in between.

The V gene is TRBV5-5, the J gene TRBJ2-3; TRBD1 aligns across 7 bases. Germline-derived CDR1 and CDR2 are SGHKS and YYEKEE (reference sequence). The CDR3 has 15 amino acids. After removal of 2 bases from V and 7 bases from J, the junction contained 10 bases not matched to a gene. The CDR3: CASSLGGSGRNTQYF. For the CDR3, the DNA is TGTGCCAGCAGCTTAGGGGGCAGCGGACGCAATACGCAGTATTTT.

This clonotype was recorded a few times. J is TRBJ2-5 and V is TRBV20-1; 9 nucleotides line up with TRBD1. Germline values: CDR1 DFQATT, CDR2 SNEGSKA (reference sequence). CDR3 length: 15 amino acids. V lost 5 bases, J lost 0 bases, and 7 bases stayed unmatched. The CDR3 loop is CSASPRDRDQETQYF. The DNA for the CDR3 is TGCAGTGCTTCGCCTCGGGACAGGGACCAAGAGACCCAGTACTTC.

In its sample, this clonotype was seen a few times. The rearrangement uses TRBV2 and TRBJ1-1; 7 bases match TRBD1. CDR1 is SNHLY and CDR2 is FYNNEI in the germline V gene. Trimming at V came to 5 bases and at J to 4 bases, leaving 4 bases not matched to a gene. The CDR3 consists of 13 residues. In DNA form, the CDR3 reads TGTGCCAGCAGTACCAGACAGGGCACTGAAGCTTTCTTT. This translates into CASSTRQGTEAFF.

V is TRBV20-1 and J is TRBJ2-1; TRBD2 matches at 10 bases. Germline lookup yields CDR1 DFQATT and CDR2 SNEGSKA (reference sequence). J was trimmed by 4 bases and V by 2 bases; bases with no gene match: 8. The CDR3 runs 16 residues. CDR3 sequence: CSARMPSGGIYNEQFF. The CDR3 DNA is TGCAGTGCTAGAATGCCTAGCGGGGGAATTTACAATGAGCAGTTCTTC.

The chain combines TRBV6-2 or TRBV6-3 with TRBJ2-3, with 11 bases identical to TRBD2. V gave up 2 bases and J gave up 2 bases; unmatched junction bases: 6. CDR1 is MNHEY and CDR2 is SVGEGT in the germline V gene. The length of the CDR3 is 17 residues. CDR3 sequence (DNA): TGTGCCAGCAGTTACGTCGGACTAGCGGGCCTCACAGATACGCAGTATTTT. Translated, it gives CASSYVGLAGLTDTQYF.

The rearrangement joins TRBV7-2 to TRBJ2-7, with D uncertain. The V end was cut by 3 bases, the J end by 2 bases, with 5 bases between. Germline values: CDR1 SGHTA, CDR2 FQGNSA. The CDR3 covers 12 residues. The CDR3 reads CASSLPTYEQYF. Written as DNA, the CDR3 is TGTGCCAGCAGCTTGCCTACCTACGAGCAGTACTTC.

This rearrangement joins TRBV12-3 or TRBV12-4 to TRBJ1-5; 8 positions match TRBD1. The CDR3 runs 16 residues. The trim removed 4 bases at V and 6 bases at J, leaving 11 bases unmatched. DNA of the CDR3: TGTGCCAGCAGTTCGACAGGGGCCGGGCAAGGTCAGCCCCAGCATTTT. Its translation: CASSSTGAGQGQPQHF.

This rearrangement joins TRBV2 to TRBJ2-7; D possibly corresponds to TRBD2 (5 bases). Germline V gene lookup returns CDR1 SNHLY and CDR2 FYNNEI. V was cut by 6 bases and J by 3 bases, with 12 bases left in between. This CDR3 contains 13 residues. CDR3 DNA sequence: TGTGCCAGCAGACCTTACGCGGGCTACGAGCAGTACTTC. This translates into CASRPYAGYEQYF.

J is TRBJ2-2 and V is TRBV7-2; possibly TRBD2 for D (6 bases). Per germline, CDR1 SGHTA and CDR2 FQGNSA. The CDR3 is made up of 15 amino acids. Trimming pared 5 bases from V and 3 bases from J, leaving 13 bases between. CDR3 region: CASSETTSYTGELFF. The CDR3 coding sequence is TGTGCCAGCAGCGAAACTACTAGCTACACCGGGGAGCTGTTTTTT.

The rearrangement joins TRBV9 to TRBJ1-1; possible D gene TRBD1, 6 bases. Germline V lookup: CDR1 SGDLS, CDR2 YYNGEE. This CDR3 is 13 amino acids long. V lost 3 bases and J 4 bases, leaving 10 bases between the germline ends. Written as DNA, the CDR3 is TGTGCCAGCAGCGAACAGGGTGGCACTGAAGCTTTCTTT. Protein product: CASSEQGGTEAFF.

J is TRBJ2-1 and V is TRBV7-9; 7 nucleotides match TRBD2. The CDR3 is 19 amino acids. Trimming at V came to 2 bases and at J to 4 bases, leaving 17 bases not matched to a gene. The germline CDR1 and CDR2 sequences are SEHNR and FQNEAQ (reference sequence). CDR3 coding DNA: TGTGCCAGCAGCTTAAATGCCGGCCGAAGGCGGGGAGGGTACAATGAGCAGTTCTTC. It encodes CASSLNAGRRRGGYNEQFF.

The gene calls are TRBV2 and TRBJ1-1, with a weak D call TRBD1 (5 bases). Trimming stripped 10 bases from V and 2 bases from J, with 14 bases between. The CDR3 loop spans 13 amino acids. CDR1 SNHLY and CDR2 FYNNEI come from the germline V gene. The chain's CDR3 is CAIRWGGNTEAFF. The DNA of the CDR3 is TGTGCCATTCGATGGGGGGGAAACACTGAAGCTTTCTTT.

The genes are TRBV7-8 and TRBJ2-7; D uncertain. This CDR3 comprises 17 residues. Deletions cut 5 bases from V and 2 bases from J, with 22 bases between. The germline gives CDR1 SGHVS, CDR2 FQNEAQ. CDR3 nucleotide sequence: TGTGCCAGCAGCACCCGCCCCCCTCGCGGAGCACCCTACGAGCAGTACTTC. This gives the protein CASSTRPPRGAPYEQYF.

CDR3 in amino acids: CASSPPASPLHF. The CDR3 DNA sequence: TGTGCCAGTAGTCCTCCAGCCTCACCCCTCCACTTT. This chain uses TRBV19 with TRBJ1-6; no clear D. V was shortened by 5 bases and J by 10 bases, with 9 bases between the two germline ends. There are 12 residues in the CDR3. Germline values: CDR1 LNHDA, CDR2 SQIVND (reference sequence).

The chain carries TRBV19 and TRBJ1-2, with 8 positions matching TRBD1. The CDR3 is made up of 15 amino acids. Unmatched junction bases numbered 7, after V lost 3 bases and J lost 4 bases. Germline assignment: CDR1 LNHDA and CDR2 SQIVND (reference sequence). The CDR3 DNA reads TGTGCCAGTAGTATCGGGGCAGGGGGCGCCTATGGCTACACCTTC. This gives the protein CASSIGAGGAYGYTF. Complete variable domain (other parts from reference TRBV19 and TRBJ1-2): DGGITQSPKYLFRKEGQNVTLSCEQNLNHDAMYWYRQDPGQGLRLIYYSQIVNDFQKGDIAEGYSVSREKKESFPLTVTSAQKNPTAFYLCASSIGAGGAYGYTFGSGTRLTVV.

The chain uses TRBV10-3 and TRBJ1-6; 7 bases agree with TRBD1. Per the germline V gene, CDR1 is ENHRY and CDR2 is SYGVKD. The CDR3 length is 12 residues. V shed 8 bases and J 9 bases; nucleotides not matched to a gene: 4. The CDR3 loop is CAIGQETSPLHF. The CDR3 DNA is TGTGCCATCGGACAGGAGACTTCACCCCTCCACTTT.